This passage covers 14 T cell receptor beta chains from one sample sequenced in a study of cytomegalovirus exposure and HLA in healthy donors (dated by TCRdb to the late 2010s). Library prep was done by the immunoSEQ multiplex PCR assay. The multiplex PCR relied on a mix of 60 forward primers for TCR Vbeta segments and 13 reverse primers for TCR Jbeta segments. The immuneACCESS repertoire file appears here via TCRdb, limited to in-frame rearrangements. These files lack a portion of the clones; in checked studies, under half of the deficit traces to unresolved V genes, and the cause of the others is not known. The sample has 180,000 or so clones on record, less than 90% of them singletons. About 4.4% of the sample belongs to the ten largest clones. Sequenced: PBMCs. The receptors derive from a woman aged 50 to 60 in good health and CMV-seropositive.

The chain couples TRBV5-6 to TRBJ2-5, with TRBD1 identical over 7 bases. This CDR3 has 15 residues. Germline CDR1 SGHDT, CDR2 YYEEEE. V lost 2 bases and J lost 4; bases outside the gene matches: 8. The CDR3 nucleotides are TGTGCCAGCAGCTTTAGGTCGTCAGGGGGAGAGACCCAGTACTTC. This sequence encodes CASSFRSSGGETQYF.

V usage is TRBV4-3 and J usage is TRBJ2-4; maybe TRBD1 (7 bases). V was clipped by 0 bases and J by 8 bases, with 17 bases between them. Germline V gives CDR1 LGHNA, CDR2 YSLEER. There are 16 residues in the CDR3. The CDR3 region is CASSQEGRGDIDIQYF. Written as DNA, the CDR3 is TGCGCCAGCAGCCAAGAGGGCAGGGGGGATATAGACATTCAGTACTTC.

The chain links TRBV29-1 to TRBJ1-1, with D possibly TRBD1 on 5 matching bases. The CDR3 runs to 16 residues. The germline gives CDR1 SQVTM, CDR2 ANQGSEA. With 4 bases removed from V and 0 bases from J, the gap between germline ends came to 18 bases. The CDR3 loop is CSVAKGRPDMNTEAFF. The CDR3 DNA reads TGCAGCGTTGCTAAGGGGCGCCCCGACATGAACACTGAAGCTTTCTTT.

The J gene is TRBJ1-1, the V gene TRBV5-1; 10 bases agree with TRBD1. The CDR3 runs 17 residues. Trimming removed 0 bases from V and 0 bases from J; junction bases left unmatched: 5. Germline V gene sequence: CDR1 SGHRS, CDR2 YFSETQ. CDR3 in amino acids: CASSLGQGAAMNTEAFF. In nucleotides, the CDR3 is TGCGCCAGCAGCTTGGGACAGGGGGCGGCCATGAACACTGAAGCTTTCTTT.

CDR3 loop: CASTRLLGGVDGQPQHF. As DNA, the CDR3 is TGTGCCAGTACCCGTCTGTTGGGGGGTGTAGATGGTCAGCCCCAGCATTTT. This chain connects TRBV19 to TRBJ1-5, with D perhaps TRBD1 (5 bases). V lost 7 bases, J lost 6 bases, and 25 bases lay in between. The CDR3 covers 17 residues. The V gene's germline CDR1 is LNHDA and CDR2 SQIVND (reference sequence). The full variable domain, in which reference TRBV19 and TRBJ1-5 provide the parts outside the CDR3, is DGGITQSPKYLFRKEGQNVTLSCEQNLNHDAMYWYRQDPGQGLRLIYYSQIVNDFQKGDIAEGYSVSREKKESFPLTVTSAQKNPTAFYLCASTRLLGGVDGQPQHFGDGTRLSIL.

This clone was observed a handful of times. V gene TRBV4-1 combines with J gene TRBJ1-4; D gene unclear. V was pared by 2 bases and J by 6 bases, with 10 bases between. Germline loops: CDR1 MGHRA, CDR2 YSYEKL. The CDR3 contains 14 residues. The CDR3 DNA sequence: TGCGCCAGCAGCCAAACCCCAACGGATGAAAAACTGTTTTTT. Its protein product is CASSQTPTDEKLFF.

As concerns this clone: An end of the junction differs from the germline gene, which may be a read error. CDR3 sequence reads: CASSLSGPSETFF. The CDR3 region has the DNA TGTGCCAGCAGCTTATCAGGGCCTAGTGAAACTTTCTTT. This chain joins TRBV7-3 and TRBJ1-1; the D gene is possibly TRBD1 (5 bases). The CDR3 covers 13 residues. The germline V gene has CDR1 SGHTA and CDR2 FQGTGA.

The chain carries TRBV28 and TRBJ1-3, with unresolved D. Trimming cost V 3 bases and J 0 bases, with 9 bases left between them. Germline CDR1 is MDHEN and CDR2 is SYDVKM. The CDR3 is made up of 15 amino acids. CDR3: CASSFAGSSGNTIYF. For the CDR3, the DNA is TGTGCCAGCAGTTTCGCAGGTAGCTCTGGAAACACCATATATTTT.

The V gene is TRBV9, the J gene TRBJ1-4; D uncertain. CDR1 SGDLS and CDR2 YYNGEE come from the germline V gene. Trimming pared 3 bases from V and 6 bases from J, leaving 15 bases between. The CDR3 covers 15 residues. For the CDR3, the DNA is TGTGCCAGCAGCGCCCGTACATTTATCGATGAAAAACTGTTTTTT. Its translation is CASSARTFIDEKLFF.

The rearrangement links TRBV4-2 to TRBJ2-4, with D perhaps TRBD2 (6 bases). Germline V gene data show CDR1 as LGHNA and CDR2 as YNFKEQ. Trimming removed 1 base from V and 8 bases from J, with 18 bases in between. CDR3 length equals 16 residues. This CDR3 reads CASSQVGGGSTDIQYF. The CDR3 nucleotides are TGTGCCAGCAGCCAAGTTGGTGGGGGGTCGACGGACATTCAGTACTTC.

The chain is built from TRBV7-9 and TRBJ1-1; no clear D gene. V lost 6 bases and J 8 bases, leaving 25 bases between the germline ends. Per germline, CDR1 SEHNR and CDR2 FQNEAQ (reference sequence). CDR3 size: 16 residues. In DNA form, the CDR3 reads TGTGCCAGCAGGGCATACCCGCGGGGTCTAAGCGGGGAAGCTTTCTTT. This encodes CASRAYPRGLSGEAFF. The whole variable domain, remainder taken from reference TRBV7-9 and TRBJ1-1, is DTGVSQNPRHKITKRGQNVTFRCDPISEHNRLYWYRQTLGQGPEFLTYFQNEAQLEKSRLLSDRFSAERPKGSFSTLEIQRTEQGDSAMYLCASRAYPRGLSGEAFFGQGTRLTVV.

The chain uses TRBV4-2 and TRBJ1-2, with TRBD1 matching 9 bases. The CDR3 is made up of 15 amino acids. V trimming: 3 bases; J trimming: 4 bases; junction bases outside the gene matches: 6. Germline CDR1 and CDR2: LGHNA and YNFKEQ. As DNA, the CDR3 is TGTGCCAGCAGCCAGATCCTGGGACAGGGCTATGGCTACACCTTC. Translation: CASSQILGQGYGYTF.

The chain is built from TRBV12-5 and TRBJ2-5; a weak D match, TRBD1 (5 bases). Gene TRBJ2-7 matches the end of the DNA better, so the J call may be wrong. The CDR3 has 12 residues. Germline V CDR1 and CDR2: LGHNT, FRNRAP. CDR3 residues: CASGSQGGEQYF. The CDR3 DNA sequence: TGTGCTAGTGGTTCCCAGGGCGGCGAGCAGTACTTC.

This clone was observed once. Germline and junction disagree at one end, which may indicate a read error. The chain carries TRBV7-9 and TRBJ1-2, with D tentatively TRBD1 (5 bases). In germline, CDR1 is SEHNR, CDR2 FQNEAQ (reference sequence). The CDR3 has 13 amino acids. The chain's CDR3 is CSSSPRAIYGYTF. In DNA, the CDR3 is TGTTCCAGCAGCCCCAGGGCCATCTATGGCTACACCTTC.